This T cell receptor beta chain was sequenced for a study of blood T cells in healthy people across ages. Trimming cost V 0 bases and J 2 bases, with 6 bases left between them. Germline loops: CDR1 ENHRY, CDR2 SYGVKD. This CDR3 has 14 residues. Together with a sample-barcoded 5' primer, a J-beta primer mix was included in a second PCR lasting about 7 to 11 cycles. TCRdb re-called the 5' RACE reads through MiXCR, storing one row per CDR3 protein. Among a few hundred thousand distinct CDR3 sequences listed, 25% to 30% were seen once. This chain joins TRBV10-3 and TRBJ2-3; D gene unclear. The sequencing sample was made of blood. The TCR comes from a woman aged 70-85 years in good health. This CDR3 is CAISESTYTDTQYF. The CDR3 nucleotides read TGTGCCATCAGTGAGTCAACCTACACAGATACGCAGTATTTT.